The clone carrying this T cell receptor (beta chain) is a singleton in its sample. At one end, the junction sequence differs from germline, possibly due to a read error. Both 60 Vbeta primers and 13 Jbeta primers went into the PCR. TCRdb keeps only in-frame clones here, not all; method: immunoSEQ multiplex PCR. The sample contains approximately 190,000 clones, 77% of which appear only once. This specimen comes from a study of cytomegalovirus exposure and HLA in healthy donors. The CDR3 sequence is 13 residues long. CDR1 SNHLY and CDR2 FYNNEI come from the germline V gene. The sequencing sample was made of PBMCs. The chain couples TRBV2 to TRBJ1-5, with TRBD1 matching over 9 bases. This clonotype was sampled from a woman in her 30s in good health and CMV-seropositive. The CDR3 region has the DNA TGTGCCAGCAGTGAAGTTGGTGGGACAGGGAAGGATTTT. Protein product: CASSEVGGTGKDF.